A selection of T cell receptor beta chains follows, all from one sample in a study of blood T cell repertoires in COVID-19. Generated by immunoSEQ multiplex PCR, the TCRdb table keeps only in-frame clones and is missing some. Of 410,000 or so clones listed, 89% are singletons. Sequenced input: peripheral blood. The receptors come from a woman between 35 and 50 years old with COVID-19, enrolled during active disease. The CDR3 runs from the conserved cysteine through the conserved F or W. Fields, in order: clone size, V gene, D gene, CDR3 length, J gene, CDR3 protein, CDR3 DNA. D genes are given only for firm matches. The size of a clone is reported for some rows only, either as once, few or many, or as a class for expanded clones.

abundance: .
v_gene: TRBV9
d_gene: .
len: 14
j_gene: TRBJ2-5
CDR3aa: CASSVAAGPGTQYF
CDR3nt: TGTGCCAGCAGCGTAGCGGCGGGTCCGGGGACCCAGTACTTC

abundance: .
v_gene: TRBV29-1
d_gene: .
len: 13
j_gene: TRBJ1-2
CDR3aa: CSVTARRGTGYTF
CDR3nt: TGCAGCGTTACGGCGCGGAGGGGAACTGGCTACACCTTC

abundance: .
v_gene: TRBV19
d_gene: TRBD1
len: 17
j_gene: TRBJ1-1
CDR3aa: CASSIRTGGFRDTEAFF
CDR3nt: TGTGCCAGTAGTATCCGGACAGGGGGCTTTAGGGACACTGAAGCTTTCTTT

abundance: .
v_gene: TRBV5-1
d_gene: .
len: 15
j_gene: TRBJ1-2
CDR3aa: CASSLEGRAAYGYTF
CDR3nt: TGCGCCAGCAGCTTGGAGGGCAGGGCGGCCTATGGCTACACCTTC

abundance: .
v_gene: TRBV14
d_gene: .
len: 16
j_gene: TRBJ2-1
CDR3aa: CASSQDVSYRYNEQFF
CDR3nt: TGTGCCAGCAGCCAAGATGTTAGTTACCGATACAATGAGCAGTTCTTC

abundance: .
v_gene: TRBV6-6
d_gene: .
len: 15
j_gene: TRBJ2-2
CDR3aa: CASSLRTANTGELFF
CDR3nt: TGTGCCAGCAGTCTAAGGACAGCGAACACCGGGGAGCTGTTTTTT

abundance: .
v_gene: TRBV28
d_gene: .
len: 18
j_gene: TRBJ2-1
CDR3aa: CASSTYLIDLEGLNEQFF
CDR3nt: TGTGCCAGCAGCACATACCTTATTGATCTAGAGGGTCTCAATGAGCAGTTCTTC

abundance: once
v_gene: TRBV28
d_gene: .
len: 14
j_gene: TRBJ1-2
CDR3aa: CASRTTPETYGYTF
CDR3nt: TGTGCCAGCAGGACTACACCGGAGACCTATGGCTACACCTTC

abundance: .
v_gene: TRBV6-6
d_gene: .
len: 17
j_gene: TRBJ1-6
CDR3aa: CASSRTGLRVGNSPLHF
CDR3nt: TGTGCCAGCAGTCGTACAGGGTTGAGGGTCGGTAATTCACCCCTCCACTTT

abundance: once
v_gene: TRBV2
d_gene: .
len: 14
j_gene: TRBJ1-3
CDR3aa: CASLRGSGGNTIYF
CDR3nt: TGTGCCAGCCTTCGAGGGTCTGGTGGAAACACCATATATTTT

abundance: .
v_gene: TRBV19
d_gene: .
len: 16
j_gene: TRBJ2-3
CDR3aa: CASSIRSGLSTDTQYF
CDR3nt: TGTGCCAGTAGTATCAGGAGCGGGCTTAGCACAGATACGCAGTATTTT

abundance: .
v_gene: TRBV27
d_gene: .
len: 15
j_gene: TRBJ1-1
CDR3aa: CASSLSIRVNTEAFF
CDR3nt: TGTGCCAGCAGTTTATCGATCCGGGTAAACACTGAAGCTTTCTTT

abundance: .
v_gene: TRBV6-4
d_gene: TRBD1
len: 13
j_gene: TRBJ1-2
CDR3aa: CASSLDRGYGYTF
CDR3nt: TGTGCCAGCAGTCTGGACAGGGGCTATGGCTACACCTTC

abundance: .
v_gene: TRBV28
d_gene: .
len: 12
j_gene: TRBJ1-2
CDR3aa: CASSLLTKGYTF
CDR3nt: TGTGCCAGCAGTTTATTGACAAAAGGCTACACCTTC

abundance: .
v_gene: TRBV19
d_gene: .
len: 14
j_gene: TRBJ1-6
CDR3aa: CASSEIGERSPLHF
CDR3nt: TGTGCCAGTAGTGAAATCGGGGAAAGATCACCCCTCCACTTT

abundance: .
v_gene: TRBV13
d_gene: .
len: 12
j_gene: TRBJ2-2
CDR3aa: CASSLNTGELFF
CDR3nt: TGTGCCAGCAGCCTGAACACCGGGGAGCTGTTTTTT

abundance: .
v_gene: TRBV7-8
d_gene: TRBD1
len: 13
j_gene: TRBJ1-2
CDR3aa: CASSQDRVEGYTF
CDR3nt: TGTGCCAGCAGCCAAGACAGGGTAGAAGGCTACACCTTC

abundance: .
v_gene: TRBV20-1
d_gene: .
len: 14
j_gene: TRBJ1-6
CDR3aa: CSASFRLYNSPLHF
CDR3nt: TGCAGTGCTAGTTTTCGTCTCTATAATTCACCCCTCCACTTT

abundance: .
v_gene: TRBV6-2/TRBV6-3
d_gene: TRBD1
len: 19
j_gene: TRBJ2-7
CDR3aa: CASSPNVPLTTGRSYEQYF
CDR3nt: TGTGCCAGCAGTCCAAACGTCCCGTTGACGACAGGGCGCTCCTACGAGCAGTACTTC

abundance: .
v_gene: TRBV19
d_gene: TRBD2
len: 13
j_gene: TRBJ2-1
CDR3aa: CASSMGGYNEQFF
CDR3nt: TGTGCCAGTAGTATGGGGGGGTACAATGAGCAGTTCTTC

abundance: .
v_gene: TRBV5-4
d_gene: TRBD2
len: 16
j_gene: TRBJ2-7
CDR3aa: CASSQGVRGVNEEQYF
CDR3nt: TGTGCCAGCAGTCAAGGGGTCCGGGGGGTTAACGAAGAGCAGTACTTC

abundance: once
v_gene: TRBV28
d_gene: .
len: 11
j_gene: TRBJ2-1
CDR3aa: CASSPTSEQFF
CDR3nt: TGTGCCAGCAGTCCTACTAGTGAGCAGTTCTTC